The clone carrying this T cell receptor (beta chain) was seen at least ten times. These data are taken from a study of low-dose radiotherapy and immunotherapy resistance in tumors. This CDR3 has 13 amino acids. The V gene's germline CDR1 is MNHEY and CDR2 SMNVEV (reference sequence). V lost 5 bases, J lost 4 bases, and 1 base stayed unmatched. Covering alpha and beta chains, TRAV- and TRBV-specific primers were used for the first-strand cDNA. For amplifying TCRs, the PCR ran for around 20 cycles with Phusion, which was used together with a constant-region primer and the adapter on the V primers. In vitro transcription was used to amplify the isolated mRNA. TCRdb recomputed calls from the reads with MiXCR, one row per CDR3 protein. Of tens of thousands of distinct CDR3 sequences detected, roughly a sixth appear once; the ten largest clones hold less than 3%. This sample's time point: before trial treatment. Along with nivolumab and ipilimumab, donors received aspirin, low-dose cyclophosphamide and low-dose radiotherapy.

The receptor comes from a male donor with prostate cancer. This material consisted of PBMCs, taken before treatment. The chain joins TRBV27 to TRBJ1-5; 8 bases align to TRBD1. DNA of the CDR3: TGTGCCAGCAGTAACAGGGGGAATCAGCCCCAGCATTTT. This gives the protein CASSNRGNQPQHF.